This is a list of T cell receptor beta chains from one sample in a study of control samples from healthy donors and cancer patients. Clones were sequenced by immunoSEQ multiplex PCR, and TCRdb holds only the in-frame ones, with some missing. The data show about 100,000 clones, with 90% to 95% seen just once and less than 10% held by the top ten. The specimen sequenced was blood. Receptor source: a man between 18 and 35 years old in good health. Both conserved end residues are part of each CDR3. Each record gives: clone size, D gene, J gene, V gene, CDR3 protein, CDR3 DNA. A D gene is named only where the DNA matches it firmly. Clone size is shown for a subset of rows, as once, few, many or a class of expanded clone.

>once|-|TRBJ1-5|TRBV28
CASSYRGWGGQPQHF
TGTGCCAGCAGCTACCGGGGCTGGGGGGGTCAGCCCCAGCATTTT
>-|-|TRBJ1-4|TRBV25-1
CASSVQGGTNEKLFF
TGTGCCAGCAGTGTACAGGGAGGCACTAATGAAAAACTGTTTTTT
>-|-|TRBJ2-3|TRBV6-2/TRBV6-3
CASSDRTGTDTQYF
TGTGCCAGCAGTGATAGGACAGGCACAGATACGCAGTATTTT
>-|TRBD1|TRBJ1-1|TRBV29-1
CSVEVQTGVDEAFF
TGCAGCGTTGAAGTTCAAACAGGGGTGGATGAAGCTTTCTTT
>-|-|TRBJ1-1|TRBV6-4
CASSEQIRTEAFF
TGTGCCAGCAGTGAGCAGATCAGAACTGAAGCTTTCTTT
>-|TRBD1|TRBJ2-6|TRBV7-3
CASSLVGTVISGANVLTF
TGTGCCAGCAGCTTAGTCGGGACAGTCATCTCTGGGGCCAACGTCCTGACTTTC
>-|TRBD1|TRBJ2-1|TRBV27
CASSSGTGDYSDNEQFF
TGTGCCAGCAGTTCCGGGACAGGGGATTACAGCGACAATGAGCAGTTCTTC
>once|-|TRBJ2-5|TRBV19
CASSMNLETQYF
TGTGCCAGTAGTATGAATTTAGAGACCCAGTACTTC
>-|TRBD1|TRBJ1-3|TRBV7-6
CASSLSEQGYSGNTIYF
TGTGCCAGCAGCTTATCCGAACAGGGGTACTCTGGAAACACCATATATTTT
>many|-|TRBJ2-2|TRBV12-5
CASGLARSLPLSGTMGTGELFF
TGTGCTAGTGGTTTGGCCCGTTCGTTACCCCTTTCCGGGACAATGGGTACCGGGGAGCTGTTTTTT
>-|-|TRBJ1-1|TRBV4-1
CASSGRMNTEAFF
TGCGCCAGCAGCGGGCGCATGAACACTGAAGCTTTCTTT
>-|-|TRBJ2-7|TRBV7-9
CASSQPGRAYEQYF
TGTGCCAGCAGCCAACCGGGACGGGCCTACGAGCAGTACTTC
>-|-|TRBJ1-5|TRBV27
CASSYRGNNQPQHF
TGTGCCAGCAGTTACCGAGGGAACAATCAGCCCCAGCATTTT
>-|-|TRBJ2-7|TRBV5-1
CASSLSLLPNYEQYF
TGCGCCAGCAGCTTGAGCCTCCTCCCAAACTACGAGCAGTACTTC
>-|TRBD1|TRBJ1-1|TRBV6-5
CASSTQGATEAFF
TGTGCCAGCAGTACGCAGGGGGCGACTGAAGCTTTCTTT
>-|TRBD1|TRBJ2-7|TRBV4-1
CASSQDMGQGAYEQYF
TGCGCCAGCAGCCAAGATATGGGACAGGGGGCCTACGAGCAGTACTTC
>once|TRBD1|TRBJ2-7|TRBV5-4
CASSLGGTGEQYF
TGTGCCAGCAGCTTAGGAGGGACAGGGGAGCAGTACTTC
>-|TRBD1|TRBJ1-6|TRBV30
CAWSVADRDNSPLHF
TGTGCCTGGAGTGTCGCGGACAGGGATAATTCACCCCTCCACTTT
>-|-|TRBJ1-2|TRBV10-3
CAISGIQGKNGYTF
TGTGCCATCAGTGGCATTCAGGGGAAGAATGGCTACACCTTC
>once|TRBD1|TRBJ1-6|TRBV6-1
CASSESGTGSSPLHF
TGTGCCAGCAGTGAAAGCGGGACAGGGAGTTCACCCCTCCACTTT
>once|TRBD1|TRBJ2-7|TRBV7-9
CASSWIGQGPYEQYF
TGTGCCAGCAGCTGGATTGGACAGGGGCCGTACGAGCAGTACTTC
>-|TRBD2|TRBJ2-7|TRBV27
CASSLIGTSDEQYF
TGTGCCAGCAGCCTTATCGGGACTAGCGACGAGCAGTACTTC
>-|-|TRBJ1-2|TRBV27
CASRTINYGYTF
TGTGCCAGCAGAACCATCAACTATGGCTACACCTTC
>-|-|TRBJ1-1|TRBV19
CASRSPGNTEAFF
TGTGCCAGTAGATCGCCGGGGAACACTGAAGCTTTCTTT
>-|-|TRBJ1-6|TRBV7-2
CASSLVHRNSPLHF
TGTGCCAGCAGCTTAGTTCACAGGAATTCACCCCTCCACTTT
>-|-|TRBJ2-1|TRBV6-6
CASMRDGNNEQFF
TGTGCCAGTATGCGGGACGGAAACAATGAGCAGTTCTTC
>once|TRBD1|TRBJ2-5|TRBV12-5
CASGRASDRQETQYF
TGTGCTAGTGGACGAGCATCGGACAGGCAAGAGACCCAGTACTTC
>-|TRBD1|TRBJ1-1|TRBV18
CASSQKPGQGSTEAFF
TGTGCCAGCTCCCAAAAACCTGGACAGGGGTCAACTGAAGCTTTCTTT
>once|-|TRBJ1-1|TRBV5-1
CASSLEGVWYTEAFF
TGCGCCAGCAGCTTGGAGGGCGTCTGGTACACTGAAGCTTTCTTT
>few|TRBD2|TRBJ2-5|TRBV3-1/TRBV3-2
CASSRRGGDLQETQYF
TGTGCCAGCAGCCGGCGGGGGGGCGATTTACAGGAGACCCAGTACTTC
>-|-|TRBJ2-7|TRBV7-9
CASSPEFNEQYF
TGTGCCAGCAGCCCCGAGTTTAACGAGCAGTACTTC
>-|-|TRBJ2-3|TRBV5-6
CASSFGTLTDTQYF
TGTGCCAGCAGCTTCGGGACACTCACAGATACGCAGTATTTT
>once|TRBD1|TRBJ1-6|TRBV5-5
CASSFRGQNYSPLHF
TGTGCCAGCAGCTTTAGGGGACAGAACTATTCACCCCTCCACTTT
>-|-|TRBJ2-6|TRBV18
CASSPALREKQAGANVLTF
TGTGCCAGCTCACCCGCGTTAAGGGAAAAGCAGGCCGGGGCCAACGTCCTGACTTTC
>-|-|TRBJ1-1|TRBV30
CAWSHGATEAFF
TGTGCCTGGAGTCACGGGGCCACTGAAGCTTTCTTT
>-|-|TRBJ1-1|TRBV29-1
CSGGLMNTEAFF
TGCAGCGGGGGGCTCATGAACACTGAAGCTTTCTTT